A single sample is the source of the 20 T cell receptor beta chains below, sequenced in a study of shared clonotypes between healthy human individuals. Naive-designated CD8 cells lacked CD45RO, were positively enriched for CCR7, and omitted terminally differentiated effector memory CD45RA+ cells. The table came from immunoSEQ multiplex PCR; TCRdb's copy has only in-frame clones and leaves some out. In the table there are 1.5 million to 2.5 million clones, about 94% of which are singletons. The sequencing input was naive CD8+ T cells sorted from blood. The receptors here all came from a man aged 18 to 35 in good health.

About this clone itself: Other nucleotide sequences in the sample specify the same CDR3. The V and J genes are TRBV7-2 and TRBJ2-7; 8 nucleotides line up with TRBD2. With 3 bases clipped from V and 3 bases from J, the junction kept 1 base outside the gene matches. CDR1 SGHTA and CDR2 FQGNSA come from the germline V gene. This CDR3 is 13 amino acids long. CDR3 amino acids: CASSFSGGYEQYF. In nucleotides, the CDR3 is TGTGCCAGCAGCTTCAGCGGGGGCTACGAGCAGTACTTC.

The chain links TRBV4-1 to TRBJ2-5; 10 nucleotides line up with TRBD1. Germline V gene lookup returns CDR1 MGHRA and CDR2 YSYEKL. The CDR3 covers 16 residues. Losses at the gene ends were 3 bases for V and 3 bases for J; bases not matched to a gene: 7. CDR3 DNA: TGCGCCAGCAGCCAGAGCCTGGGGACAGGGGAAGAGACCCAGTACTTC. Its protein is CASSQSLGTGEETQYF.

J is TRBJ2-7 and V is TRBV13; TRBD2 is a possible D gene (5 bases). Germline V gene sequence: CDR1 PRHDT, CDR2 FYEKMQ (reference sequence). CDR3 length equals 15 residues. The germline V and J ends were trimmed by 3 bases and 2 bases, with 14 bases remaining between them. Here the CDR3 reads CASSFAADAPYEQYF. CDR3 in DNA: TGTGCCAGCAGCTTTGCAGCGGACGCCCCCTACGAGCAGTACTTC.

The rearrangement links TRBV4-3 to TRBJ2-7; D may be TRBD1 (6 bases). Trimming removed 1 base from V and 3 bases from J, with 16 bases in between. This CDR3 has 16 residues. Germline assignment: CDR1 LGHNA and CDR2 YSLEER. CDR3 region: CASSQVLGTPLYEQYF. The CDR3 DNA is TGCGCCAGCAGCCAAGTATTAGGGACACCCCTCTACGAGCAGTACTTC.

The V call is TRBV5-1, the J call TRBJ2-2; 9 bases are shared with TRBD2. Germline V lookup: CDR1 SGHRS, CDR2 YFSETQ. The ends lost 2 bases at V and 6 bases at J; junction bases unmatched: 5. The CDR3 contains 15 residues. DNA for the CDR3: TGCGCCAGCAGCTTATCCGGGACTAGCTCCGGGGAGCTGTTTTTT. Translating gives CASSLSGTSSGELFF.

For this clone: Other DNA sequences in this sample translate to the same CDR3. The chain joins TRBV4-1 to TRBJ2-2, with unresolved D. Trimming removed 3 bases at V and 6 bases at J, with 2 bases between. The CDR3 sequence is 11 residues long. The germline CDR1 and CDR2 sequences are MGHRA and YSYEKL. The CDR3 region is CASSQSGELFF. DNA for the CDR3: TGCGCCAGCAGCCAGTCCGGGGAGCTGTTTTTT.

The rearrangement joins TRBV27 to TRBJ2-1, with 7 bases identical to TRBD2. In germline, CDR1 is MNHEY, CDR2 SMNVEV (reference sequence). The CDR3 covers 14 residues. The trim removed 2 bases at V and 10 bases at J, leaving 8 bases unmatched. The DNA of the CDR3 is TGTGCCAGCAGTTTAGGGCTAGCGGATACGGAGCAGTTCTTC. Its translation: CASSLGLADTEQFF.

In the case of this clone: Other nucleotide sequences from this sample produce the same CDR3. The chain couples TRBV7-9 to TRBJ1-1; the D gene is possibly TRBD1 (6 bases). The CDR3 length is 13 residues. Germline loops: CDR1 SEHNR, CDR2 FQNEAQ (reference sequence). Trimming pared 4 bases from V and 2 bases from J, leaving 8 bases between. CDR3 sequence (DNA): TGTGCCAGCAGCTCAGGGGTAAACACTGAAGCTTTCTTT. It codes for CASSSGVNTEAFF.

V usage is TRBV5-4 and J usage is TRBJ1-4, with D perhaps matching TRBD1 (5 bases). V was pared by 4 bases and J by 6 bases, with 13 bases between. The germline CDR1 and CDR2 sequences are SGHNT and YYREEE (reference sequence). This CDR3 is 14 amino acids long. For the CDR3, the DNA is TGTGCCAGCAGCATTGTCGGGGGAGATGAAAAACTGTTTTTT. This sequence encodes CASSIVGGDEKLFF.

This clone was counted once. The chain recombines TRBV4-1 with TRBJ2-5; 8 positions agree with TRBD1. The CDR3 is made up of 17 amino acids. Germline-derived CDR1 and CDR2 are MGHRA and YSYEKL. The ends lost 4 bases at V and 4 bases at J; junction bases unmatched: 14. The DNA of the CDR3 is TGCGCCAGCAGCCGCCAGCATCCTTCCGGGACAGGAGAGACCCAGTACTTC. Its protein product is CASSRQHPSGTGETQYF.

The rearrangement links TRBV19 to TRBJ2-1; perhaps TRBD2 as D (6 bases). Germline lookup yields CDR1 LNHDA and CDR2 SQIVND (reference sequence). The CDR3 is made up of 13 amino acids. Trimming cost V 5 bases and J 3 bases, with 8 bases left between them. This CDR3 reads CASSFSGYNEQFF. The CDR3 coding sequence is TGTGCCAGTAGTTTTAGCGGCTACAATGAGCAGTTCTTC.

This sequence joins TRBV19 and TRBJ2-1; TRBD2 matches 7 bases. The germline V gene has CDR1 LNHDA and CDR2 SQIVND (reference sequence). The CDR3 has 15 amino acids. J was trimmed by 4 bases and V by 6 bases; bases with no gene match: 9. The CDR3 DNA reads as TGTGCCAGTAGCCTCAGCGGGAATCCTTACAATGAGCAGTTCTTC. It yields the protein CASSLSGNPYNEQFF.

V gene TRBV10-2 combines with J gene TRBJ2-7, with 9 nucleotides matching TRBD2. CDR3 length: 13 residues. J was trimmed by 3 bases and V by 8 bases; bases with no gene match: 5. Germline V gives CDR1 WSHSY, CDR2 SAAADI. The chain's CDR3 is CASVGLASYEQYF. The CDR3 region has the DNA TGCGCCAGCGTTGGACTAGCGAGCTACGAGCAGTACTTC.

The rearrangement links TRBV9 to TRBJ1-4, with no clear D. CDR1 and CDR2 (germline): SGDLS, YYNGEE. The V end lost 0 bases, the J end lost 5 bases, and 14 bases lay between the germline ends. The CDR3 totals 16 residues. In DNA form, the CDR3 reads TGTGCCAGCAGCGTAGATGGGAGGGCTATCAATGAAAAACTGTTTTTT. The encoded protein is CASSVDGRAINEKLFF.

This sequence joins TRBV7-9 and TRBJ1-1; 10 bases agree with TRBD1. V was pared by 4 bases and J by 6 bases, with 14 bases of the junction left unmatched. Germline V gene lookup returns CDR1 SEHNR and CDR2 FQNEAQ (reference sequence). This CDR3 spans 17 amino acids. CDR3 DNA sequence: TGTGCCAGCAGCTCTTCGATATTGACAGGGGGCAATGCTGAAGCTTTCTTT. This translates into CASSSSILTGGNAEAFF.

The chain is built from TRBV6-4 and TRBJ2-3, with 15 bases lining up with TRBD2. Germline trimming cut 4 bases from V and 0 bases from J; bases unmatched to any gene: 5. Germline CDR1 and CDR2: MRHNA and SNTAGT. The CDR3 sequence is 18 residues long. CDR3 DNA: TGTGCCAGCAGTGTTACCGGGACTAGCGGGAGGAGCACAGATACGCAGTATTTT. Protein: CASSVTGTSGRSTDTQYF.

In DNA, the CDR3 is TGTGCCAGCAGCTTCCACAACTACGAGCAGTACTTC. This translates into CASSFHNYEQYF. The V call is TRBV7-9, the J call TRBJ2-7; unclear D gene. CDR1 SEHNR and CDR2 FQNEAQ come from the germline V gene (reference sequence). This CDR3 is built from 12 residues. V was trimmed by 3 bases and J by 3 bases, leaving 6 bases between them.

This chain uses TRBV27 with TRBJ2-7; 10 bases agree with TRBD1. The CDR3 runs 14 residues. The ends lost 4 bases at V and 3 bases at J; junction bases unmatched: 3. Germline V gene data show CDR1 as MNHEY and CDR2 as SMNVEV (reference sequence). This CDR3 reads CASSWGTGVYEQYF. The CDR3, as DNA: TGTGCCAGCAGTTGGGGGACAGGGGTCTACGAGCAGTACTTC.

The chain uses TRBV1 and TRBJ2-5; TRBD2 is the table's D call, not checked against the DNA. TRBV1 is listed as a pseudogene. This CDR3 contains 16 residues. The DNA for the CDR3 is TGCACCAGCAGCCAAGTTCGAGCGGGGGGTGAGGAGACCCAGTACTTC. Protein sequence: CTSSQVRAGGEETQYF.

Notes on this clone: Germline and junction disagree at one end, which may indicate a read error. This chain links TRBV13 with TRBJ1-4, with D unresolved. The CDR3 extends over 16 amino acids. Per the germline V gene, CDR1 is PRHDT and CDR2 is FYEKMQ (reference sequence). CDR3: CASSVGGKTTNEKLFF. CDR3 coding DNA: TGTGCCAGCAGCGTAGGCGGGAAAACAACTAATGAAAAACTGTTTTTT.